This T cell receptor (beta chain) originates from a study of cytomegalovirus exposure and HLA in healthy donors. For the study at large: Among roughly 180 million T cells, an earlier analysis found around 100 million unique TCR beta sequences.

Germline V gene lookup returns CDR1 SGHTA and CDR2 FQGNSA. The CDR3 runs 14 residues. V shed 1 base and J shed 6 bases, with 10 bases lying between them. The PCR used 60 Vbeta and 13 Jbeta primers. Repertoires were generated with immunoSEQ multiplex PCR, while TCRdb's copy carries only in-frame clones and drops some. The sample consists of 150,000 to 200,000 clones, under 90% of them appearing once. The sequenced sample consisted of PBMCs. The sequence was obtained from a man under 40 in good health and CMV-seropositive. The chain joins TRBV7-2 to TRBJ1-5; no reliable D call. The CDR3 sequence is CASSLEPTGQPQHF. The CDR3 DNA sequence: TGTGCCAGCAGCTTAGAACCCACGGGTCAGCCCCAGCATTTT.